The 24 T cell receptor beta chains below come from one sample, sequenced in a study of CD8+ T cells in alopecia areata. The treatment: oral pan-JAK inhibitor, 5-10 mg twice daily. RNA was extracted and reverse transcribed into cDNA as the sequencing template. TCRdb's table, derived via immunoSEQ multiplex PCR, lists solely in-frame clones and lacks some. This sample has approximately 220,000 clones; less than 45% occur once, and the top ten carry 0.48%. Sample: CD4+ T cells sorted from blood, taken at roughly week 30, from a patient treated with tofacitinib. The receptors here all came from a human donor with alopecia areata.

This chain uses TRBV5-1 with TRBJ2-5; 12 bases are a match to TRBD2. Germline CDR1 reads SGHRS; CDR2 reads YFSETQ. Trimming removed 4 bases from V and 2 bases from J; junction bases left unmatched: 9. The CDR3 is 17 amino acids. The CDR3 loop is CASSPSTSGGLQETQYF. The CDR3 DNA is TGCGCCAGCAGCCCCTCGACTAGCGGGGGCCTACAAGAGACCCAGTACTTC.

This clone was seen more than once but under ten times. The chain couples TRBV9 to TRBJ2-3; D gene uncertain. The CDR3 totals 12 residues. Germline V gene data show CDR1 as SGDLS and CDR2 as YYNGEE. Trimming took off 0 bases at V and 4 bases at J, with 3 bases between the two ends. The CDR3 sequence: CASSVVPDTQYF. CDR3 in DNA: TGTGCCAGCAGCGTAGTCCCAGATACGCAGTATTTT. Together with reference TRBV9 and TRBJ2-3, the CDR3 gives the full variable domain: DSGVTQTPKHLITATGQRVTLRCSPRSGDLSVYWYQQSLDQGLQFLIQYYNGEERAKGNILERFSAQQFPDLHSELNLSSLELGDSALYFCASSVVPDTQYFGPGTRLTVL.

This clone was counted a few times. The chain combines TRBV27 with TRBJ1-1; D unresolved. The CDR3 consists of 14 residues. The germline V and J ends were trimmed by 2 bases and 12 bases, with 19 bases remaining between them. Germline CDR1 MNHEY, CDR2 SMNVEV (reference sequence). This chain's CDR3 is CASSLSRTAFETFF. The CDR3 nucleotides are TGTGCCAGCAGTTTAAGCAGGACTGCTTTCGAGACTTTCTTT.

The V and J genes are TRBV2 and TRBJ2-7; TRBD1 matches at 7 bases. V shed 7 bases, J shed 0 bases, and the junction held 6 bases outside the gene matches. The CDR3 extends over 14 amino acids. Germline assignment: CDR1 SNHLY and CDR2 FYNNEI. CDR3 residues: CASTETGSSYEQYF. The CDR3 nucleotides are TGTGCCAGCACGGAGACAGGGAGCTCCTACGAGCAGTACTTC.

This clone was seen a few times. The chain links TRBV11-2 to TRBJ2-1, with 8 positions matching TRBD1. Germline loops: CDR1 SGHAT, CDR2 FQNNGV. The V and J ends lost 1 base and 13 bases, in that order; junction bases with no gene match: 3. This CDR3 spans 12 amino acids. The CDR3 nucleotides are TGTGCCAGCAGCTTAGGACAGGGGAACCAGTTCTTC. Residues: CASSLGQGNQFF.

V gene TRBV11-2 combines with J gene TRBJ2-7; TRBD1 matches 8 bases. This CDR3 comprises 12 residues. Germline lookup yields CDR1 SGHAT and CDR2 FQNNGV. J lost 9 bases, V lost 5 bases, and 6 bases had no gene match. CDR3 sequence: CASSLGQGGQYF. The CDR3 DNA reads TGTGCCAGCAGCCTTGGACAGGGAGGGCAGTACTTC. Looking up the rest from reference TRBV11-2 and TRBJ2-7 gives the full variable domain: EAGVAQSPRYKIIEKRQSVAFWCNPISGHATLYWYQQILGQGPKLLIQFQNNGVVDDSQLPKDRFSAERLKGVDSTLKIQPAKLEDSAVYLCASSLGQGGQYFGPGTRLTVT.

V and J are TRBV5-1 and TRBJ2-1; 10 bases map to TRBD2. V shed 0 bases and J 2 bases; nucleotides not matched to a gene: 2. Germline-derived CDR1 and CDR2 are SGHRS and YFSETQ. CDR3 length equals 16 residues. The CDR3 nucleotides read TGCGCCAGCAGCTTGGGACTAGCGGGCCCCTACAATGAGCAGTTCTTC. It specifies CASSLGLAGPYNEQFF.

J is TRBJ2-7 and V is TRBV6-5; D not resolved. V was cut by 0 bases and J by 6 bases, with 12 bases left in between. This CDR3 has 14 residues. Germline values: CDR1 MNHEY, CDR2 SVGAGI. Written as DNA, the CDR3 is TGTGCCAGCAGTTACTCCGTGGAAGTTATCGAGCAGTACTTC. Its protein product is CASSYSVEVIEQYF.

V and J are TRBV5-6 and TRBJ1-1, with 9 bases lining up with TRBD1. Germline V gene sequence: CDR1 SGHDT, CDR2 YYEEEE. This CDR3 contains 13 residues. The V gene end was trimmed by 3 bases and the J gene end by 5 bases; junction bases not matched to a gene: 2. CDR3 coding DNA: TGTGCCAGCAGCTACGGACAGGGGACTGAAGCTTTCTTT. Residues: CASSYGQGTEAFF.

V gene TRBV29-1 combines with J gene TRBJ2-1; 14 bases fit TRBD2. CDR1 and CDR2 from the germline V gene are SQVTM and ANQGSEA. Trimming took 2 bases from V and 6 from J; bases not matched to a gene: 3. The CDR3 is 15 residues long. The CDR3 here is CSVERLAGGPNEQFF. CDR3 DNA sequence: TGCAGCGTTGAAAGACTAGCGGGAGGGCCCAATGAGCAGTTCTTC.

The chain joins TRBV18 to TRBJ1-5; D perhaps matches TRBD1 (5 bases). Germline V lookup: CDR1 KGHSH, CDR2 LQKENI. V lost 3 bases and J 0 bases, leaving 12 bases between the germline ends. This CDR3 has 16 residues. The CDR3 DNA reads TGTGCCAGCTCACCCCCCGGAGGGGTTAGCAATCAGCCCCAGCATTTT. Protein: CASSPPGGVSNQPQHF. The full variable domain, its missing parts supplied by reference TRBV18 and TRBJ1-5, is NAGVMQNPRHLVRRRGQEARLRCSPMKGHSHVYWYRQLPEEGLKFMVYLQKENIIDESGMPKERFSAEFPKEGPSILRIQQVVRGDSAAYFCASSPPGGVSNQPQHFGDGTRLSIL.

This clone came up a few times. The chain recombines TRBV5-1 with TRBJ1-1; D unclear. V lost 0 bases and J 0 bases, leaving 9 bases between the germline ends. The CDR3 is 15 amino acids. The V gene's germline CDR1 is SGHRS and CDR2 YFSETQ. Here the CDR3 reads CASSLGQILNTEAFF. CDR3 in DNA: TGCGCCAGCAGCTTGGGGCAGATATTGAACACTGAAGCTTTCTTT.

This clone was observed a handful of times. V gene TRBV5-1 combines with J gene TRBJ2-1; 10 nucleotides line up with TRBD2. CDR3 length: 16 residues. Germline CDR1 and CDR2: SGHRS and YFSETQ. V was pared by 0 bases and J by 9 bases, with 9 bases of the junction left unmatched. This CDR3 reads CASSLGTLAGAGEQFF. The CDR3 region has the DNA TGCGCCAGCAGCTTGGGGACCCTAGCGGGGGCCGGTGAGCAGTTCTTC. Supplemented by reference TRBV5-1 and TRBJ2-1, the full variable domain reads KAGVTQTPRYLIKTRGQQVTLSCSPISGHRSVSWYQQTPGQGLQFLFEYFSETQRNKGNFPGRFSGRQFSNSRSEMNVSTLELGDSALYLCASSLGTLAGAGEQFFGPGTRLTVL.

In DNA, the CDR3 is TGCAGCGTTGACGCTGGGTATGATCCAGATACGCAGTATTTT. It yields the protein CSVDAGYDPDTQYF. The chain joins TRBV29-1 to TRBJ2-3; D unresolved. The V end lost 3 bases, the J end lost 4 bases, and 14 bases lay between the germline ends. Germline loops: CDR1 SQVTM, CDR2 ANQGSEA. The CDR3 totals 14 residues.

Note on this clone: The sample contains more than one DNA sequence encoding this CDR3. The rearrangement uses TRBV9 and TRBJ2-2; no firm D call. The CDR3 totals 12 residues. The V gene lost 0 bases and the J gene lost 6 bases, with 3 bases spanning the gap. Germline CDR1 reads SGDLS; CDR2 reads YYNGEE. CDR3 sequence: CASSVVAGELFF. The CDR3 DNA is TGTGCCAGCAGCGTAGTGGCCGGGGAGCTGTTTTTT.

The chain is built from TRBV29-1 and TRBJ1-2; D not certain. Germline values: CDR1 SQVTM, CDR2 ANQGSEA. The length of the CDR3 is 11 residues. Trimming removed 0 bases at V and 12 bases at J, with 11 bases between. The CDR3 nucleotides read TGCAGCGTTGAAGATGGAGGACGGCACACCTTC. It is translated as CSVEDGGRHTF.

This clone was observed a handful of times. J is TRBJ1-2 and V is TRBV7-2, with D hard to call. Trimming left V 1 base short and J 7 bases short, with 7 bases between. Per the germline V gene, CDR1 is SGHTA and CDR2 is FQGNSA. CDR3 length: 12 amino acids. The CDR3 reads CASSLESLGYTF. CDR3 nucleotide sequence: TGTGCCAGCAGCTTAGAGAGCCTTGGCTACACCTTC.

The chain combines TRBV30 with TRBJ1-5; 7 bases match TRBD1. The CDR3 sequence is 13 residues long. Germline CDR1 is GTSNPN and CDR2 is SVGIG (reference sequence). V lost 1 base, J lost 4 bases, and 1 base stayed unmatched. The CDR3 protein is CAWSGGQNQPQHF. CDR3 sequence (DNA): TGTGCCTGGAGTGGGGGACAGAATCAGCCCCAGCATTTT.

V gene TRBV5-1 combines with J gene TRBJ2-2, with D hard to call. CDR1 is SGHRS, CDR2 YFSETQ, per germline. With 4 bases removed from V and 7 bases from J, the gap between germline ends came to 17 bases. The CDR3 consists of 15 residues. CDR3 nucleotides: TGCGCCAGCAGCCCCCCCTCGACTGTGGGCGGGGAGCTGTTTTTT. It is translated as CASSPPSTVGGELFF.

In its sample, this clone was seen a few times. The chain carries TRBV29-1 and TRBJ2-7; D is possibly TRBD1 (6 bases). Per the germline V gene, CDR1 is SQVTM and CDR2 is ANQGSEA. The CDR3 has 11 amino acids. V lost 7 bases, J lost 5 bases, and 12 bases lay in between. This CDR3 is CSARQAHEQYF. In DNA form, the CDR3 reads TGCAGCGCCCGACAGGCTCACGAGCAGTACTTC.

The V and J genes are TRBV13 and TRBJ2-5; no firm D call. Trimming removed 2 bases at V and 7 bases at J, with 11 bases between. Germline assignment: CDR1 PRHDT and CDR2 FYEKMQ (reference sequence). CDR3 size: 13 residues. The CDR3 DNA is TGTGCCAGCAGCTTAAACTCCTTCGGGACCCAGTACTTC. As protein: CASSLNSFGTQYF.

At least ten counts were recorded for this clone. Within the sample, other DNA sequences also encode this same CDR3. CDR3 DNA: TGTGCCAGCAGCGTAGGACAGGGGGAGACCCAGTACTTC. It yields the protein CASSVGQGETQYF. J is TRBJ2-5 and V is TRBV9; 8 nucleotides align to TRBD1. V shed 0 bases and J 5 bases; nucleotides not matched to a gene: 0. This CDR3 spans 13 amino acids. Per the germline V gene, CDR1 is SGDLS and CDR2 is YYNGEE.

This clone was counted once. The V gene is TRBV7-2, the J gene TRBJ2-5, with D possibly being TRBD1 (5 bases). Trimming left V 5 bases short and J 4 bases short, with 14 bases between. This CDR3 has 14 residues. From germline, CDR1 is SGHTA and CDR2 FQGNSA. CDR3 loop: CASSKGWGAETQYF. The CDR3 DNA sequence: TGTGCCAGCAGCAAGGGTTGGGGCGCAGAGACCCAGTACTTC.

J is TRBJ2-3 and V is TRBV5-1; a possible D gene is TRBD1 (6 bases). Germline V gene sequence: CDR1 SGHRS, CDR2 YFSETQ. This CDR3 has 14 residues. V was cut by 4 bases and J by 5 bases, with 14 bases left in between. In nucleotides, the CDR3 is TGCGCCAGCAGCCGGGACATCGAGGAAGATACGCAGTATTTT. It encodes CASSRDIEEDTQYF.